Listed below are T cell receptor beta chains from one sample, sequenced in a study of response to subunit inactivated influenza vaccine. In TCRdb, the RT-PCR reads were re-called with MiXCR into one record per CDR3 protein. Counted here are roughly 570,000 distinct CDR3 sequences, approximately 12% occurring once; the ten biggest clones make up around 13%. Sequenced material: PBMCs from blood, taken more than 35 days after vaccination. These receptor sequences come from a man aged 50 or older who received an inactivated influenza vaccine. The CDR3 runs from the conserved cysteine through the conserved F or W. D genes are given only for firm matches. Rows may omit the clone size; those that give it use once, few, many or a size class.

DNA: TGCAGTGCTAGAGCGGCTAGCGGGAACACAGATACGCAGTATTTT
CDR3: CSARAASGNTDTQYF
V: TRBV20-1
size: -
D: TRBD2
J: TRBJ2-3

DNA: TGTGCCAGCAGTGGAGGACTAGCGGTTGACACAGATACGCAGTATTTT
CDR3: CASSGGLAVDTDTQYF
V: TRBV2
size: once
D: TRBD2
J: TRBJ2-3

DNA: TGCAGCGTTGAATCTTACGACGGAAACACCGGGGAGCTGTTTTTT
CDR3: CSVESYDGNTGELFF
V: TRBV29-1
size: few
D: -
J: TRBJ2-2

DNA: TGCAGTGCTGGAACAACAGGGGGTTACACTGAAGCTTTCTTT
CDR3: CSAGTTGGYTEAFF
V: TRBV20-1
size: many
D: TRBD1
J: TRBJ1-1

DNA: TGTGCCAGCAGCCCTAAATTGTATGAGCAGTTCTTC
CDR3: CASSPKLYEQFF
V: TRBV7-8
size: -
D: -
J: TRBJ2-1

DNA: TGCGCCAGCAGCTTGCAGGAGCGGGGGAACACAGATACGCAGTATTTT
CDR3: CASSLQERGNTDTQYF
V: TRBV5-1
size: few
D: TRBD2
J: TRBJ2-3

DNA: TGTGCCAGCAGCTTAAAGGGACTAGCCCGCACAGATACGCAGTATTTT
CDR3: CASSLKGLARTDTQYF
V: TRBV7-2
size: few
D: TRBD2
J: TRBJ2-3

DNA: TGCAGTGCTAGTTTCAAGCTCAGGACCACTGAAGCTTTCTTT
CDR3: CSASFKLRTTEAFF
V: TRBV20-1
size: many
D: -
J: TRBJ1-1

DNA: TGTGCCAGCAGTTACCCGGGACAGGGAGTGAACACTGAAGCTTTCTTT
CDR3: CASSYPGQGVNTEAFF
V: TRBV6-2/TRBV6-3
size: -
D: TRBD1
J: TRBJ1-1

DNA: TGCAGTGCTAAACAGAGCTCCTACGAGCAGTACTTC
CDR3: CSAKQSSYEQYF
V: TRBV20-1
size: -
D: -
J: TRBJ2-7

DNA: TGTGCCAGTAGTCCAGGGACTAGCGGGAGAACGCAGTATTTT
CDR3: CASSPGTSGRTQYF
V: TRBV19
size: few
D: TRBD2
J: TRBJ2-3

DNA: TGTGCCATCAGTGAGTCGTGGGTCTACGAGCAGTACTTC
CDR3: CAISESWVYEQYF
V: TRBV10-3
size: few
D: -
J: TRBJ2-7

DNA: TGTGCCAGCAGCCCAAGTCGACAGGGAACCACACACACAGATACGCAGTATTTT
CDR3: CASSPSRQGTTHTDTQYF
V: TRBV3-1
size: -
D: TRBD1
J: TRBJ2-3

DNA: TGTGCCACCAGTGATTTACAGGGATTCTATGGCTACACCTTC
CDR3: CATSDLQGFYGYTF
V: TRBV24-1
size: many
D: -
J: TRBJ1-2

DNA: TGTGCCAGCAGTCTCAATATGGATCAGCCCCAGCATTTT
CDR3: CASSLNMDQPQHF
V: TRBV27
size: many
D: -
J: TRBJ1-5

DNA: TGCAGTGTTCCCCTCAGACAGGGGGGGGAGACCCAGTACTTC
CDR3: CSVPLRQGGETQYF
V: TRBV20-1
size: many
D: TRBD1
J: TRBJ2-5

DNA: TGCGCCAGCAGTGAAGTTAGCGGGAGGCTCCCTAGCACAGATACGCAGTATTTT
CDR3: CASSEVSGRLPSTDTQYF
V: TRBV10-1
size: -
D: TRBD2
J: TRBJ2-3